These T cell receptor beta chains were read from a single sample in a study of CD4 T cells in relation to SARS-CoV-2 and coronaviruses. Their antigens are not known. Libraries were prepared by immunoSEQ multiplex PCR; TCRdb keeps only in-frame clonotypes and omits some of them. The table has about 26,000 clones, 73% seen once. Sequencing was done on a sample of CD4+ T cells from PBMCs, cultured in vitro. The receptors shown here come from a human donor in good health. CDR3s include the opening cysteine and the closing phenylalanine or tryptophan. The D gene is left open where the match is weak. Clone size is not always given. Where it is, it says once, few, many or a class for expanded clones.

V	D	J	size	DNA	CDR3
TRBV4-1	NA	TRBJ1-5	NA	TGCGCCAGCAGCCAAGATAGGAAATACAGCGTTAGCAATCAGCCCCAGCATTTT	CASSQDRKYSVSNQPQHF
TRBV27	NA	TRBJ2-3	NA	TGTGCCAGCAGCCTTCAGGGACCCCTATTGTATACGCAGTATTTT	CASSLQGPLLYTQYF
TRBV6-6	NA	TRBJ1-2	once	TGTGCCAGCAGTTTATTAGACGGCTATGGCTACACCTTC	CASSLLDGYGYTF
TRBV4-3	NA	TRBJ2-7	NA	TGCGCCAGCAGCCAACAGTTCACCGGGACATCAAACTACGAGCAGTACTTC	CASSQQFTGTSNYEQYF
TRBV2	TRBD2	TRBJ2-5	NA	TGTGCCAGCAGACCGACTAGCGGGAGATGGAGAAGCCAAGAGACCCAGTACTTC	CASRPTSGRWRSQETQYF
TRBV19	NA	TRBJ2-7	NA	TGTGCCAGTAGTAAGGAGAGAAACTCCTACGAGCAGTACTTC	CASSKERNSYEQYF
TRBV10-3	NA	TRBJ1-2	few	TGTGCCATCAGTAGGACAGCAACCTATGGCTACACCTTC	CAISRTATYGYTF
TRBV11-2	NA	TRBJ2-7	once	TGTGCCAGCAGCAACTACAGGGTTTCTGCGGTCGAGCAGTACTTC	CASSNYRVSAVEQYF
TRBV7-2	TRBD1	TRBJ2-1	few	TGTGCCAGCAGCTTGATGGGACAGGGTTCGTACAATGAGCAGTTCTTC	CASSLMGQGSYNEQFF
TRBV25-1	NA	TRBJ1-4	NA	TGTGCCAGCAGGTCGTCAGGGGAGAGCGAAAAACTGTTTTTT	CASRSSGESEKLFF
TRBV5-1	TRBD1	TRBJ2-3	NA	TGCGCCAGCAGCTTAGCCGGGACGGACAGGGATACGCAGTATTTT	CASSLAGTDRDTQYF
TRBV6-5	NA	TRBJ2-7	NA	TGTGCCAGCGGGAGAGGGCACAGGGCGACCTACGAGCAGTACTTC	CASGRGHRATYEQYF
TRBV12-3/TRBV12-4	NA	TRBJ1-2	NA	TGTGCCAGCAGCACCGCATTCTCCGATGGCTACACCTTC	CASSTAFSDGYTF
TRBV7-8	NA	TRBJ2-3	NA	TGTGCCAGCAGGGGGAGGGGGCCTAACCCCACAACTAGCACAGATACGCAGTATTTT	CASRGRGPNPTTSTDTQYF
TRBV18	TRBD2	TRBJ2-4	once	TGTGCCAGCTCGTCCGGGACTAGCGGGGGTCCAGCCAAAAACATTCAGTACTTC	CASSSGTSGGPAKNIQYF
TRBV6-5	NA	TRBJ2-6	NA	TGTGCCAGCACCCGGGTATCCGGGGCCAACGTCCTGACTTTC	CASTRVSGANVLTF
TRBV5-4	TRBD2	TRBJ2-7	NA	TGTGCCAGCAGCTTGCGTAGCGGGGGATACGAGCAGTACTTC	CASSLRSGGYEQYF
TRBV10-3	NA	TRBJ2-3	NA	TGTGCCATCAGTGCGGACGGGCCGCTTGGGACAGATACGCAGTATTTT	CAISADGPLGTDTQYF
TRBV27	TRBD2	TRBJ2-3	NA	TGTGCCAGCAGTACACTGACTAGCGGTAGCACAGATACGCAGTATTTT	CASSTLTSGSTDTQYF
TRBV13	NA	TRBJ1-4	NA	TGTGCCAGCAGCCTCAGGGCAAGTAATGAAAAACTGTTTTTT	CASSLRASNEKLFF
TRBV6-5	NA	TRBJ2-7	NA	TGTGCCAGCAGCCCCGGGGGGACAGTCCTCTACGAGCAGTACTTC	CASSPGGTVLYEQYF
TRBV9	TRBD2	TRBJ2-3	NA	TGTGCCAGCAGCGTAGCTAGCGGGAGGCCTACAGATACGCAGTATTTT	CASSVASGRPTDTQYF
TRBV27	NA	TRBJ1-6	few	TGTGCCAGCAGCTTTAACAGAAGGAGTTCACCCCTCCACTTT	CASSFNRRSSPLHF
TRBV21-1	NA	TRBJ1-2	once	TGTGCCAGCAGCAACTCGGAGTGGGGACAGGGTGGCTATGGCTACACCTTC	CASSNSEWGQGGYGYTF
TRBV7-2	NA	TRBJ2-3	once	TGTGCCAGCAGCTACTCGGGGGCGGGGGATACGCAGTATTTT	CASSYSGAGDTQYF
TRBV3-1/TRBV3-2	TRBD1	TRBJ2-7	few	TGTGCCAGCAGCCGAGGACAGGGGGCCTGGTACGAGCAGTACTTC	CASSRGQGAWYEQYF
TRBV12-3/TRBV12-4	TRBD1	TRBJ1-1	NA	TGTGCCAGCAGCACAGACAGGGGGACTGAAGCTTTCTTT	CASSTDRGTEAFF
TRBV6-5	NA	TRBJ2-5	NA	TGTGCCAGTAAGGCGGGACAGCTCCAAGAGACCCAGTACTTC	CASKAGQLQETQYF
TRBV7-2	NA	TRBJ2-1	NA	TGTGCCAGCAGCCTTGGACAGTTATACAATGAGCAGTTCTTC	CASSLGQLYNEQFF
TRBV7-2	NA	TRBJ1-1	NA	TGTGCCAGCAGCTTAGGAGGAGGTGGTGAAGCTTTCTTT	CASSLGGGGEAFF
TRBV6-5	NA	TRBJ2-1	few	TGTGCCAGCAGTTACTCGCCCACCACAGTTAAGTTCTTC	CASSYSPTTVKFF
TRBV6-5	TRBD1	TRBJ1-1	few	TGTGCCAGCAATCCACAGGGGACAAACACTGAAGCTTTCTTT	CASNPQGTNTEAFF
TRBV7-2	TRBD1	TRBJ2-7	once	TGTGCCAGCAGCCTAGACAGGGGGTCCTACGAGCAGTACTTC	CASSLDRGSYEQYF
TRBV7-2	NA	TRBJ1-2	NA	TGTGCCAGCAGCTTAGCCGCGTCCGCTTATGGCTACACCTTC	CASSLAASAYGYTF
TRBV6-5	NA	TRBJ1-4	NA	TGTGCCAGCAGTCAACAGCCATCAAATGAAAAACTGTTTTTT	CASSQQPSNEKLFF
TRBV5-4	TRBD2	TRBJ2-5	NA	TGTGCCAGCAGCTTGGGGTTTTGGGCTAGCGGGAGAGAGACCCAGTACTTC	CASSLGFWASGRETQYF
TRBV6-5	TRBD1	TRBJ1-6	NA	TGTGCCAGCAGCCAGGGGGATTCACCCCTCCACTTT	CASSQGDSPLHF
TRBV4-2	TRBD2	TRBJ2-3	once	TGTGCCAGCAGCCTCCGTTTGCGCGGGAGCGGTAGGAGCACAGATACGCAGTATTTT	CASSLRLRGSGRSTDTQYF
TRBV19	NA	TRBJ2-1	once	TGTGCCAGTAGTTTCACTAGTGTAAGGGAGCAGTTCTTC	CASSFTSVREQFF
TRBV7-3	NA	TRBJ2-7	NA	TGTGCCAGCAGCTTGGGGAGAGGGCCCCTCGACGAGCAGTACTTC	CASSLGRGPLDEQYF
TRBV7-2	NA	TRBJ2-3	once	TGTGCCAGCACCCAGGGTGGGCAGAACACAGATACGCAGTATTTT	CASTQGGQNTDTQYF